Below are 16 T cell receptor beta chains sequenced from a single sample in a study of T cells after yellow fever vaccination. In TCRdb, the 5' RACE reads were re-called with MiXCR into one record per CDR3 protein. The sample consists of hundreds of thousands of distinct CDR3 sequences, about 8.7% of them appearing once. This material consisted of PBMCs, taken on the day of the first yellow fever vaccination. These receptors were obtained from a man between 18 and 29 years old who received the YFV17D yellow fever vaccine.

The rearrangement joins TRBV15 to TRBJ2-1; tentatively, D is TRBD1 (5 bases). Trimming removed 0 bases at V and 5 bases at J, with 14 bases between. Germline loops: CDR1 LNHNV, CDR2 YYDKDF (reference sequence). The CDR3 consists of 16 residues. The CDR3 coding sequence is TGTGCCACCAGCAGAGAAGCTCAGGGCCCCGACAATGAGCAGTTCTTC. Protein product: CATSREAQGPDNEQFF.

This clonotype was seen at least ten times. The CDR3 DNA is TGCGCCAGCAGGATTAGACAGGGGAACACTGAAGCTTTCTTT. Its protein is CASRIRQGNTEAFF. The chain carries TRBV5-1 and TRBJ1-1, with 7 bases fitting TRBD1. The CDR3 is 14 amino acids. Germline lookup yields CDR1 SGHRS and CDR2 YFSETQ. V trimming: 5 bases; J trimming: 1 base; junction bases outside the gene matches: 5.

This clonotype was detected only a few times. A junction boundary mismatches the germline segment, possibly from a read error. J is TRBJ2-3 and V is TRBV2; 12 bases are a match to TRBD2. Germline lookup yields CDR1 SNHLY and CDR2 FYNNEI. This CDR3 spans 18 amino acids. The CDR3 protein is CACSPPLRLAGALGTQYF. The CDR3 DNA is TGTGCCTGCAGTCCCCCACTTCGACTAGCGGGGGCCCTAGGGACGCAGTATTTT. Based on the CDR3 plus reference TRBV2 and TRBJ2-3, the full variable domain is EPEVTQTPSHQVTQMGQEVILRCVPISNHLYFYWYRQILGQKVEFLVSFYNNEISEKSEIFDDQFSVERPDGSNFTLKIRSTKLEDSAMYFCACSPPLRLAGALGTQYFGPGTRLTVL.

The CDR3 here is CASSPSGANYGYTF. CDR3 sequence (DNA): TGTGCCAGCTCACCGTCAGGGGCTAACTATGGCTACACCTTC. The rearrangement links TRBV18 to TRBJ1-2; a weak D match, TRBD1 (6 bases). Between the trimmed V and J ends, which lost 3 bases and 0 bases, there was a span of 8 bases. Germline assignment: CDR1 KGHSH and CDR2 LQKENI. The CDR3 sequence is 14 residues long.

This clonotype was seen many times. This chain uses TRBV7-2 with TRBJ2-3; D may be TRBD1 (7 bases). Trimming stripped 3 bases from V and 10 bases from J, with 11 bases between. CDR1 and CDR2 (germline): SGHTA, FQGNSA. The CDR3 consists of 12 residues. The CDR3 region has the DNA TGTGCCAGCAGCTTTGCCAGGGGGGCGCAGTATTTT. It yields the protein CASSFARGAQYF.

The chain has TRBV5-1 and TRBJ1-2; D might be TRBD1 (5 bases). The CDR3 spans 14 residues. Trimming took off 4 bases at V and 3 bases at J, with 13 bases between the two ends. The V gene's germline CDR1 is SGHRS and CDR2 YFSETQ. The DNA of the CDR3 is TGCGCCAGCAGCGAAAGGACAAGCGACTATGGCTACACCTTC. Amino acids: CASSERTSDYGYTF.

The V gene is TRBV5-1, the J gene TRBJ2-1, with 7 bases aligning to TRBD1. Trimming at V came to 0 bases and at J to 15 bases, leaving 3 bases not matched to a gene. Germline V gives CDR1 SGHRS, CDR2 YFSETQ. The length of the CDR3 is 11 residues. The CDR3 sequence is CASSLGGQRFF. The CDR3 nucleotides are TGCGCCAGCAGCTTGGGGGGACAGCGGTTCTTC.

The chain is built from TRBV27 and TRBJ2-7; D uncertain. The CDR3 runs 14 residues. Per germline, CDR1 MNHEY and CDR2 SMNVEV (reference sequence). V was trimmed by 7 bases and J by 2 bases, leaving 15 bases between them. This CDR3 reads CASNSQATAYEQYF. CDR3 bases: TGTGCCAGCAATTCCCAGGCTACCGCCTACGAGCAGTACTTC.

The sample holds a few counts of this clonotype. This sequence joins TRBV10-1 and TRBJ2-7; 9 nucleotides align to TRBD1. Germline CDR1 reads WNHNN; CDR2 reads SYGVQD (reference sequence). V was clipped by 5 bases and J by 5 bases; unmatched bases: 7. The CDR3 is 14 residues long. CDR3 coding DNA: TGCGCCAGCAGTCTGGGACAGGGCAAAGACGAGCAGTACTTC. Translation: CASSLGQGKDEQYF.

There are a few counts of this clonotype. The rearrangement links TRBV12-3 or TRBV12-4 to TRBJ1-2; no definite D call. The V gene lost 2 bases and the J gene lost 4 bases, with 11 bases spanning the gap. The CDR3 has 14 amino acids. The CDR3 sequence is CASSLRLRGYGYTF. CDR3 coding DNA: TGTGCCAGCAGTTTAAGGTTAAGAGGCTATGGCTACACCTTC.

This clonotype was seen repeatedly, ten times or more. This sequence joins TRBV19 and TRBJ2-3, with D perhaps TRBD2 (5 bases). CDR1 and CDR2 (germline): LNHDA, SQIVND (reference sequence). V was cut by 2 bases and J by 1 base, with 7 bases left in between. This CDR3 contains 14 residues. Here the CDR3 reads CASSIRTGTDTQYF. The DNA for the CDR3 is TGTGCCAGTAGTATAAGGACTGGCACAGATACGCAGTATTTT.

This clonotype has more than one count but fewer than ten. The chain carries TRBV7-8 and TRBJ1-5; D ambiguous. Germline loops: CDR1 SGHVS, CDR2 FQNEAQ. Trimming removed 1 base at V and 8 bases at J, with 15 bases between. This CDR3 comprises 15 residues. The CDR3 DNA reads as TGTGCCAGCAGCTTAGAGGGAGGGTACAGCGAGCCCCAGCATTTT. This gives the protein CASSLEGGYSEPQHF. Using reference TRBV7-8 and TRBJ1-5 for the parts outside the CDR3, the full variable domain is GAGVSQSPRYKVAKRGQDVALRCDPISGHVSLFWYQQALGQGPEFLTYFQNEAQLDKSGLPSDRFFAERPEGSVSTLKIQRTQQEDSAVYLCASSLEGGYSEPQHFGDGTRLSIL.

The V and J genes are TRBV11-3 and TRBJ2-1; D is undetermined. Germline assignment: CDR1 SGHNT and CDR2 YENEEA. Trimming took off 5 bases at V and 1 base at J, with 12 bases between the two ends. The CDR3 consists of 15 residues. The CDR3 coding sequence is TGTGCCAGCAGCCCACGGACGGTGTCCTACAATGAGCAGTTCTTC. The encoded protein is CASSPRTVSYNEQFF.

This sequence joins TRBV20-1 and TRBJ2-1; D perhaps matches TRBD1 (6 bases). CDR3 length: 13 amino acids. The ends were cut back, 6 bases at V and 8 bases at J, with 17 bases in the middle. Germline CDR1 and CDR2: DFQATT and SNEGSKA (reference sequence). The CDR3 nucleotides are TGCAGTGCGTGGGGGCCCTACGATGATGAGCAGTTCTTC. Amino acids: CSAWGPYDDEQFF.

The DNA of the CDR3 is TGTGCCAGTAACTACGCGGACGATACTGAAGCTTTCTTT. Translated: CASNYADDTEAFF. The chain employs TRBV19 and TRBJ1-1; D is unclear. There are 13 residues in the CDR3. The V gene's germline CDR1 is LNHDA and CDR2 SQIVND (reference sequence). Trimming took off 7 bases at V and 5 bases at J, with 14 bases between the two ends.

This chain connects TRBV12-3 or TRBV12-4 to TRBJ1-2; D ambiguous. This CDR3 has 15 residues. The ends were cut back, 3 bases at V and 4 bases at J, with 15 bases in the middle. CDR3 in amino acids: CASSFDMRTLYGYTF. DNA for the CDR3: TGTGCCAGCAGTTTCGATATGCGGACTCTCTATGGCTACACCTTC.